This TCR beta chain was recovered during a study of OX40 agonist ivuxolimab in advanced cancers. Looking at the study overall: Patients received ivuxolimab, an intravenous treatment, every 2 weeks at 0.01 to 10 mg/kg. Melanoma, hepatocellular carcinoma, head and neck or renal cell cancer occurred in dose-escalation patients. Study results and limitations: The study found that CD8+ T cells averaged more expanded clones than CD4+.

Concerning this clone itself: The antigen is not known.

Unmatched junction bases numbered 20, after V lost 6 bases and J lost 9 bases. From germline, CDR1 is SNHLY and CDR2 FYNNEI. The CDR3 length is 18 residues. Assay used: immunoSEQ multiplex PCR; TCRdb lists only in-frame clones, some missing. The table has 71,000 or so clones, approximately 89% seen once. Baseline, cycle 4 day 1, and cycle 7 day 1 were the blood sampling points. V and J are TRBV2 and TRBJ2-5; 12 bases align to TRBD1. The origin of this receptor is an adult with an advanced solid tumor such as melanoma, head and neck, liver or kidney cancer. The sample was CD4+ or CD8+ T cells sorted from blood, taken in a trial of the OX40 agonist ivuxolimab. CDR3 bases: TGTGCCAGCAGCGCCGGGACAGGGGGCGAAAGCGGGATAATGGCCCAGTACTTC. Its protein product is CASSAGTGGESGIMAQYF.